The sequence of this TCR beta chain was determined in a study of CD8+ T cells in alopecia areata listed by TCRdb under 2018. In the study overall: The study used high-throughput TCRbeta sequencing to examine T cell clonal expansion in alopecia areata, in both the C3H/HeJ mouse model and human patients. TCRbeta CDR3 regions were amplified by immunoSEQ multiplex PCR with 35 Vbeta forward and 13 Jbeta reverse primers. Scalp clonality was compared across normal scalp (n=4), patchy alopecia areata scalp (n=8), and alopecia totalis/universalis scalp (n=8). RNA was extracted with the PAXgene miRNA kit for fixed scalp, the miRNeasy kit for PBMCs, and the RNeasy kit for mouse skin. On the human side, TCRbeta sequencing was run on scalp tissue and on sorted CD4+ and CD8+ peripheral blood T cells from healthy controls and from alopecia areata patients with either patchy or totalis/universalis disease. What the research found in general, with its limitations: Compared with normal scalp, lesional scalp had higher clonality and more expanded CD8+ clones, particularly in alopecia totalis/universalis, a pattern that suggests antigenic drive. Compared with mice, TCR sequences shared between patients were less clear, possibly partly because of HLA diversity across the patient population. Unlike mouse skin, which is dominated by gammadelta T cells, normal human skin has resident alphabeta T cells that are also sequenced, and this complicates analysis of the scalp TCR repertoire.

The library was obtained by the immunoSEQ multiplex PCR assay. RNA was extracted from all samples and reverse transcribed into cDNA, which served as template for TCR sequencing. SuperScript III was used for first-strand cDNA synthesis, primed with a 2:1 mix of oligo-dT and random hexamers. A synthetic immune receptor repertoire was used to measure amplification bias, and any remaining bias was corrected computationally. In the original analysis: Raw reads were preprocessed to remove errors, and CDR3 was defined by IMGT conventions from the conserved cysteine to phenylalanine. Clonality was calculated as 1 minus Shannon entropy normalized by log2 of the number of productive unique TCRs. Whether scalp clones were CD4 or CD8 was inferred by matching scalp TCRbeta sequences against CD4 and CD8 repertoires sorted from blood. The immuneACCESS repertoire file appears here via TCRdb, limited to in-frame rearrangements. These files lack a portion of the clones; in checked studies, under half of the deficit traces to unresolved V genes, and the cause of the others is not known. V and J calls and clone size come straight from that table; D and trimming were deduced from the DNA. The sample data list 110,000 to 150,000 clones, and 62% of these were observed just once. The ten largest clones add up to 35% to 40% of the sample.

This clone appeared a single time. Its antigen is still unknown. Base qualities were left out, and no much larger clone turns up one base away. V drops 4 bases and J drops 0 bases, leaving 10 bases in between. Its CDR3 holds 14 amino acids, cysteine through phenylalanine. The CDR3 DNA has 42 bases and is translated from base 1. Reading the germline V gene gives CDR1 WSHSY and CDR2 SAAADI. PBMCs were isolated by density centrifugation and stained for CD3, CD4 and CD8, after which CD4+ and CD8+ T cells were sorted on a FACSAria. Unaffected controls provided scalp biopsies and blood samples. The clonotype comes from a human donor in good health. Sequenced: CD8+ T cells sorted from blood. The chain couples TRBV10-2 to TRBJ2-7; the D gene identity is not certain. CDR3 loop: CASSVGPPSYEQYF. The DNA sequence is TGCGCCAGCAGTGTTGGGCCCCCCTCCTACGAGCAGTACTTC.